These T cell receptor beta chains were read from a single sample in a study of blood T cell repertoires in COVID-19. Profiling relied on immunoSEQ multiplex PCR, and the TCRdb table lists in-frame clones only, not all of them. This repertoire shows roughly 190,000 clones, about 80% found once; its top ten account for more than 6.5%. The sequenced sample consisted of peripheral blood. The receptor source for this set is a woman in her forties or fifties with active or convalescent COVID-19. Each CDR3 is given with its conserved first and last residue. D genes are given only for firm matches. Part of the rows lack a size; the others show once, few, many or a class for expanded clones.

abundance: NA; j_gene: TRBJ2-3; v_gene: TRBV6-5; d_gene: TRBD1; CDR3aa: CASSRDRVTDTQYF; CDR3nt: TGTGCCAGCAGCCGGGACAGGGTCACAGATACGCAGTATTTT
abundance: NA; j_gene: TRBJ2-2; v_gene: TRBV30; d_gene: TRBD2; CDR3aa: CAWSPLGGRRRRGGNTGELFF; CDR3nt: TGTGCCTGGAGCCCCCTGGGAGGACGGAGGCGGCGGGGGGGCAACACCGGGGAGCTGTTTTTT
abundance: NA; j_gene: TRBJ2-1; v_gene: TRBV7-8; d_gene: NA; CDR3aa: CASSLGWGRYNEQFF; CDR3nt: TGTGCCAGCAGCCTAGGATGGGGGAGGTACAATGAGCAGTTCTTC
abundance: few; j_gene: TRBJ2-1; v_gene: TRBV4-1; d_gene: TRBD2; CDR3aa: CASSHPGLAGGPIFNEQFF; CDR3nt: TGCGCCAGCAGCCACCCGGGACTAGCGGGAGGGCCGATCTTCAATGAGCAGTTCTTC
abundance: once; j_gene: TRBJ1-3; v_gene: TRBV7-9; d_gene: TRBD1; CDR3aa: CASSFGTGDTGNTIYF; CDR3nt: TGTGCCAGCAGTTTTGGGACAGGCGACACTGGAAACACCATATATTTT
abundance: once; j_gene: TRBJ1-6; v_gene: TRBV27; d_gene: NA; CDR3aa: CASSINLRFYNSPLHF; CDR3nt: TGTGCCAGCAGTATCAATCTCAGGTTTTATAATTCACCCCTCCACTTT
abundance: NA; j_gene: TRBJ1-1; v_gene: TRBV9; d_gene: TRBD1; CDR3aa: CASGETGGDPEAFF; CDR3nt: TGTGCCAGCGGGGAGACAGGGGGTGACCCTGAAGCTTTCTTT
abundance: NA; j_gene: TRBJ1-2; v_gene: TRBV7-2; d_gene: TRBD1; CDR3aa: CASSLSRDRGYTF; CDR3nt: TGTGCCAGCAGCTTATCCCGGGACAGGGGCTACACCTTC
abundance: NA; j_gene: TRBJ1-2; v_gene: TRBV2; d_gene: NA; CDR3aa: CASSLSSAGRGYTF; CDR3nt: TGTGCCAGCAGTCTCAGTTCGGCAGGGCGAGGCTACACCTTC
abundance: NA; j_gene: TRBJ1-5; v_gene: TRBV3-1/TRBV3-2; d_gene: NA; CDR3aa: CASSQGGSQPQHF; CDR3nt: TGTGCCAGCAGCCAGGGTGGGAGTCAGCCCCAGCATTTT
abundance: NA; j_gene: TRBJ1-2; v_gene: TRBV11-2; d_gene: NA; CDR3aa: CASTRRGADDYGYTF; CDR3nt: TGTGCCAGCACCCGACGGGGGGCGGACGACTATGGCTACACCTTC
abundance: NA; j_gene: TRBJ1-5; v_gene: TRBV2; d_gene: TRBD1; CDR3aa: CASSENRGHQPQHF; CDR3nt: TGTGCCAGCAGTGAAAACAGGGGCCATCAGCCCCAGCATTTT
abundance: NA; j_gene: TRBJ2-5; v_gene: TRBV3-1/TRBV3-2; d_gene: NA; CDR3aa: CASSQLTDEETQYF; CDR3nt: TGTGCCAGCAGCCAATTGACAGACGAAGAGACCCAGTACTTC
abundance: once; j_gene: TRBJ1-1; v_gene: TRBV6-5; d_gene: TRBD1; CDR3aa: CASSFPTGGTEAFF; CDR3nt: TGTGCCAGCAGTTTTCCGACAGGGGGCACTGAAGCTTTCTTT
abundance: NA; j_gene: TRBJ2-2; v_gene: TRBV7-3; d_gene: TRBD1; CDR3aa: CASSPRARGLGGELFF; CDR3nt: TGTGCCAGCAGCCCCCGAGCCAGGGGGCTAGGGGGGGAGCTGTTTTTT
abundance: NA; j_gene: TRBJ2-7; v_gene: TRBV27; d_gene: TRBD1; CDR3aa: CASSRQGASHEQYF; CDR3nt: TGTGCCAGCAGCCGACAGGGGGCCAGCCACGAGCAGTACTTC
abundance: once; j_gene: TRBJ1-1; v_gene: TRBV18; d_gene: NA; CDR3aa: CASSPTGGRTEAFF; CDR3nt: TGTGCCAGCTCACCCACGGGGGGTAGGACTGAAGCTTTCTTT
abundance: NA; j_gene: TRBJ1-3; v_gene: TRBV4-3; d_gene: NA; CDR3aa: CASSSQGAGNTIYF; CDR3nt: TGCGCCAGCAGCAGCCAGGGTGCTGGAAACACCATATATTTT
abundance: NA; j_gene: TRBJ2-5; v_gene: TRBV7-2; d_gene: NA; CDR3aa: CASTERAGRETQYF; CDR3nt: TGTGCCAGCACCGAGAGGGCAGGGAGGGAGACCCAGTACTTC
abundance: NA; j_gene: TRBJ2-7; v_gene: TRBV28; d_gene: TRBD2; CDR3aa: CASSFPERGSSYEQYF; CDR3nt: TGTGCCAGCTCTTTCCCTGAGCGGGGTAGCTCCTACGAGCAGTACTTC
abundance: few; j_gene: TRBJ2-1; v_gene: TRBV4-3; d_gene: NA; CDR3aa: CASSQDPADYNEQFF; CDR3nt: TGCGCCAGCAGCCAAGACCCAGCGGACTACAATGAGCAGTTCTTC
abundance: NA; j_gene: TRBJ1-1; v_gene: TRBV19; d_gene: TRBD1; CDR3aa: CASSSHTGDLGTEAFF; CDR3nt: TGTGCCAGTAGTTCACATACAGGGGACCTCGGCACTGAAGCTTTCTTT
abundance: once; j_gene: TRBJ2-7; v_gene: TRBV5-1; d_gene: TRBD1; CDR3aa: CASSWTAGTAYEQYF; CDR3nt: TGCGCCAGCAGCTGGACAGCCGGGACAGCCTACGAGCAGTACTTC
abundance: NA; j_gene: TRBJ1-1; v_gene: TRBV19; d_gene: TRBD1; CDR3aa: CASSRESGGATEAFF; CDR3nt: TGTGCCAGTAGTAGGGAGTCAGGGGGTGCCACTGAAGCTTTCTTT
abundance: once; j_gene: TRBJ1-6; v_gene: TRBV19; d_gene: TRBD1; CDR3aa: CATKSGGGHNSPLHF; CDR3nt: TGTGCCACTAAGTCAGGGGGCGGCCATAATTCACCCCTCCACTTT
abundance: NA; j_gene: TRBJ2-5; v_gene: TRBV12-3/TRBV12-4; d_gene: TRBD2; CDR3aa: CANSEAGAETQYF; CDR3nt: TGTGCCAACAGCGAAGCGGGAGCAGAGACCCAGTACTTC
abundance: NA; j_gene: TRBJ2-4; v_gene: TRBV29-1; d_gene: NA; CDR3aa: CSVESGGGDIQYF; CDR3nt: TGCAGCGTTGAAAGTGGAGGGGGCGACATTCAGTACTTC
abundance: few; j_gene: TRBJ1-6; v_gene: TRBV19; d_gene: TRBD1; CDR3aa: CASSVDRDRAPLHF; CDR3nt: TGTGCCAGTAGTGTGGACAGGGACAGGGCACCCCTCCACTTT